The T cell receptor (beta chain) under discussion was sequenced for a study of long-term antiretroviral therapy in people with HIV. Study-wide points: Absence of data on ART adherence, viral resistance or therapy changes was noted. In HIV, the repertoires covered a tighter span of CDR3 lengths than in controls.

CDR1 and CDR2 from the germline V gene are SGHRS and YFSETQ. CDR3 length: 16 residues. V was cut by 0 bases and J by 7 bases, with 19 bases left in between. With respect to this clone: Antigen: not known.

Each contributor possessed a minimum of one pre-ART and a minimum of two post-ART PBMC samples. The content of samples before DNA extraction was about 0.9-11 million cryopreserved PBMC. Version v3.0 of the immunoSEQ assay was performed at survey level. Sequencing was performed with immunoSEQ multiplex PCR; in TCRdb, only in-frame clones are kept and a portion is missing. The data hold roughly 12,000 clones, with over 70% observed a single time. The sequence came from a woman aged 40 to 50 with HIV. V is TRBV5-1 and J is TRBJ1-2; tentative D call: TRBD1 (5 bases). The sequencing here drew on unsorted PBMCs, taken 0.8 years before starting antiretroviral therapy. The CDR3 is CASSLESPGALAGYTF. The CDR3, as DNA: TGCGCCAGCAGCTTGGAATCCCCCGGGGCCCTGGCTGGCTACACCTTC.